This T cell receptor (beta chain) originates from a study of T cell repertoires in cytomegalovirus infection (dated by TCRdb to between 2018 and 2020). Concerning the study at large: Recently identified HLA-C-restricted CMV epitopes, whose presentation resists viral immunomodulation, were targeted by peptide stimulations together with well-studied HLA-B-restricted epitopes. The HLA type of each donor mattered for the analysis, because public TCR beta signatures pointed to carriage of CMV infection along with the matching HLA type. Here is what the overall study found, with its caveats: Cumulative frequency of public TCR beta family members discriminated carriers of CMV infection plus the relevant HLA type in this cohort and an independent 352-donor cohort. In the ex vivo response, HLA-C-restricted CMV-specific TCR beta clonotypes were dominant, and in two of eight donors the single most frequent clonotype came from this HLA-C-restricted group.

Ten or more counts support this clonotype. What this receptor recognizes is not known. Base qualities are not recorded, but no much larger clone differs from it by a single base. Sample treatment or condition, as interpreted from the label and publication: in vitro stimulation with specific CMV peptide epitopes to enrich CMV-specific T cells. Trimming accounts for 7 bases at V and 8 bases at J, while the number of junction bases matched to no gene is 11. The cysteine opens and the phenylalanine closes a CDR3 of 14 amino acids. Only the CDR3 DNA is retained, 42 bases long and in frame from the first base. The sequencer listed for this sample is Illumina HiSeq 1500. TCRdb trimmed public reads at Q25 via fastp, called clones via MiXCR and kept in-frame beta chains. Rows are combined by CDR3 protein, so each entry shows the most common genes and DNA. The table for this sample lists roughly 920,000 distinct CDR3 sequences; around 29% of them were counted only once. The ten largest clones capture over 12% of the sample.

The sequence came from a human donor in good health (CMV status not recorded). Some clones in this sample may be carry-over from other donors' samples. The sequencing used cultured CD8+ T cells from PBMCs, collected from culture after CMV antigen stimulation. The chain couples TRBV12-3 or TRBV12-4 to TRBJ1-5; 7 bases in the junction line up with TRBD1. DNA sequence: TGTGCCAGCACGTTGGGGGCAGGGGGGGAGCCCCAGCATTTT. Its protein reads: CASTLGAGGEPQHF.